The T cell receptor beta chain described here comes from a study of Graves' ophthalmopathy and Graves' hyperthyroidism. Study conclusions and caveats: Blood samples also showed most expanded thyroid clonotypes exceeding 0.001 frequency.

The trim removed 3 bases at V and 3 bases at J, leaving 14 bases unmatched. The CDR3 totals 17 residues. Note on this clonotype: Its antigen is not known.

The authors amplified TCR beta CDR3 regions from RNA transcripts. Amplification began with first-round RT-PCR using HTBI primers, then second-round multiplex PCR was performed. In TCRdb, the multiplex PCR reads were re-called with MiXCR into one record per CDR3 protein. The sample records about 400,000 distinct CDR3 sequences, just over 15% being singletons. This chain uses TRBV12-3 or TRBV12-4 with TRBJ2-7; 7 bases map to TRBD1. This TCR was recovered from a woman younger than 35 with stable Graves' hyperthyroidism. Sequencing was performed on peripheral blood. DNA of the CDR3: TGTGCCAGCAGTTTGGCACCGTACCGGGACAGCCTCTACGAGCAGTACTTC. Protein product: CASSLAPYRDSLYEQYF.